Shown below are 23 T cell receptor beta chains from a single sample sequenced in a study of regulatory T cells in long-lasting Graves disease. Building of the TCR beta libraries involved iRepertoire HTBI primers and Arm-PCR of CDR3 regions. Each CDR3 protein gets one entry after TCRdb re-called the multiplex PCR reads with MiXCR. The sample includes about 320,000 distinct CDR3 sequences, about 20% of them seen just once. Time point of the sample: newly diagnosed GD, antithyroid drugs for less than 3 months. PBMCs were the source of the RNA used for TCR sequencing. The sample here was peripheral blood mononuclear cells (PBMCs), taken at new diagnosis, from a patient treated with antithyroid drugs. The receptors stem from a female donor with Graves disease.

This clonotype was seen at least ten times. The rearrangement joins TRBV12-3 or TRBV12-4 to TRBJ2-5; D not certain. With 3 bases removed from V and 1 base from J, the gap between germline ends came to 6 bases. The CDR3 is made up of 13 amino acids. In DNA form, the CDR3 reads TGTGCCAGCAGTTTGGGGATCCAAGAGACCCAGTACTTC. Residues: CASSLGIQETQYF.

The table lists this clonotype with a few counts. CDR3 region: CASTKRDRGSLKVETQYF. In DNA, the CDR3 is TGTGCCAGCACCAAAAGGGACAGGGGGTCCCTTAAGGTAGAGACCCAGTACTTC. This chain links TRBV7-9 with TRBJ2-5; 11 positions agree with TRBD1. Trimming at V came to 7 bases and at J to 4 bases, leaving 17 bases not matched to a gene. The length of the CDR3 is 18 residues. Germline V gives CDR1 SEHNR, CDR2 FQNEAQ (reference sequence).

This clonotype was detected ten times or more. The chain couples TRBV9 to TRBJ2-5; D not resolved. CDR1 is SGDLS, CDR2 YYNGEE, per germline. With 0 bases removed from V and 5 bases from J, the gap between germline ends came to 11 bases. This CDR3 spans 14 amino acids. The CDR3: CASSVEGGFETQYF. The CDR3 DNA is TGTGCCAGCAGCGTAGAGGGCGGTTTCGAGACCCAGTACTTC.

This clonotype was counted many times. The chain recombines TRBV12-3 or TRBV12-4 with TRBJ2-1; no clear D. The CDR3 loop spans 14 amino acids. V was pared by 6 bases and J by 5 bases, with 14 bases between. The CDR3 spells CASSPFGRDNEQFF. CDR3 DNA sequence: TGTGCCAGCAGCCCCTTCGGACGGGACAATGAGCAGTTCTTC.

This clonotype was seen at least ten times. In nucleotides, the CDR3 is TGCGCCAGCAGCTTGGGACTAGAAGAGACCCAGTACTTC. Protein sequence: CASSLGLEETQYF. The chain employs TRBV5-1 and TRBJ2-5; a possible D gene is TRBD2 (6 bases). Trimming stripped 0 bases from V and 3 bases from J, with 6 bases between. Per the germline V gene, CDR1 is SGHRS and CDR2 is YFSETQ. This CDR3 contains 13 residues. The full variable domain, completed using reference TRBV5-1 and TRBJ2-5, is KAGVTQTPRYLIKTRGQQVTLSCSPISGHRSVSWYQQTPGQGLQFLFEYFSETQRNKGNFPGRFSGRQFSNSRSEMNVSTLELGDSALYLCASSLGLEETQYFGPGTRLLVL.

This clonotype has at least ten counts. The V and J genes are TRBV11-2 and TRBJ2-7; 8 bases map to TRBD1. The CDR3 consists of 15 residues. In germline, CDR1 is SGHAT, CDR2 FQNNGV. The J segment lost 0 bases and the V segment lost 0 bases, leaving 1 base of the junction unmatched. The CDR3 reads CASSLDDRGSYEQYF. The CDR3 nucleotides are TGTGCCAGCAGCTTAGATGACAGGGGCTCCTACGAGCAGTACTTC.

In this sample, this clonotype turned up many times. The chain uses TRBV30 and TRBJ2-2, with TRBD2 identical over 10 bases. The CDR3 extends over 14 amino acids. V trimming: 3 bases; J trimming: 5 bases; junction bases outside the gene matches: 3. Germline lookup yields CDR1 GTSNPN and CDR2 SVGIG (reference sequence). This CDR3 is CAWRAGGPTGELFF. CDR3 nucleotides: TGTGCCTGGAGAGCGGGAGGGCCGACCGGGGAGCTGTTTTTT.

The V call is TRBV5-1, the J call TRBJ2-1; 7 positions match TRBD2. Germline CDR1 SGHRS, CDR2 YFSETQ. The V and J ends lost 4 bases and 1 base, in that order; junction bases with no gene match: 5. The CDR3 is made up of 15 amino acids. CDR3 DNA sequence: TGCGCCAGCAGCGGTAGCGGGCAATCCTACAATGAGCAGTTCTTC. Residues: CASSGSGQSYNEQFF. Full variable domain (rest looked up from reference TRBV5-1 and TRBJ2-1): KAGVTQTPRYLIKTRGQQVTLSCSPISGHRSVSWYQQTPGQGLQFLFEYFSETQRNKGNFPGRFSGRQFSNSRSEMNVSTLELGDSALYLCASSGSGQSYNEQFFGPGTRLTVL.

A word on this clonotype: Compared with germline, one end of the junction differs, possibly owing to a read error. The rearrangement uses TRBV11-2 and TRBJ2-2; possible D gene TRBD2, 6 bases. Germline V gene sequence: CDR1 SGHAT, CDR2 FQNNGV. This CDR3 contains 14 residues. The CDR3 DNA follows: TGTGCCAGTAGCTTTCGGGAGAACTCCGGGGAGCTGTTTTTT. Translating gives CASSFRENSGELFF.

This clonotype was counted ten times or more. Here the CDR3 reads CASSTTGTGSETQYF. CDR3 coding DNA: TGTGCCAGTAGTACAACCGGGACAGGGTCGGAGACCCAGTACTTC. The chain links TRBV19 to TRBJ2-5, with 9 bases aligning to TRBD1. With 4 bases clipped from V and 5 bases from J, the junction kept 8 bases outside the gene matches. This CDR3 is 15 amino acids long. Germline V gene lookup returns CDR1 LNHDA and CDR2 SQIVND (reference sequence).

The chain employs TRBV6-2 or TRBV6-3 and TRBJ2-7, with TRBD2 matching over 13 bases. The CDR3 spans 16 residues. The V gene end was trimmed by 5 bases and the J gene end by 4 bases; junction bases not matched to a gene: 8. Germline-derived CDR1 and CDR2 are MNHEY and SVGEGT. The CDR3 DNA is TGTGCCAGCAGTGAATGGACTAGCGGGAGCGGTTACGAGCAGTACTTC. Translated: CASSEWTSGSGYEQYF.

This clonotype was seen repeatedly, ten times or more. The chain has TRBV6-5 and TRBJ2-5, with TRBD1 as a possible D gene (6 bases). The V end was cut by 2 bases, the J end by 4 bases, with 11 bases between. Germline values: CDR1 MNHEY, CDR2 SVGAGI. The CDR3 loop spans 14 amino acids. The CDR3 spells CASSYRLRGETQYF. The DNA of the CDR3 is TGTGCCAGCAGTTACCGTCTCAGGGGAGAGACCCAGTACTTC.

As DNA, the CDR3 is TGTGCCAGCACCACACCGGACAGGGTAGAGCAGTTCTTC. Its translation is CASTTPDRVEQFF. The rearrangement links TRBV7-9 to TRBJ2-1; TRBD1 matches 8 bases. CDR1 is SEHNR, CDR2 FQNEAQ, per germline (reference sequence). The CDR3 extends over 13 amino acids. V lost 7 bases and J lost 10; bases outside the gene matches: 9.

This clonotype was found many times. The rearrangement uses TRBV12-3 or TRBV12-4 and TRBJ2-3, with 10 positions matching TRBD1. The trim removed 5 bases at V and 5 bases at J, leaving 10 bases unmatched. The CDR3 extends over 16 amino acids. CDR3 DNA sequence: TGTGCCAGCAGTCCCACACACGACAGGGGGCGAGATACGCAGTATTTT. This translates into CASSPTHDRGRDTQYF.

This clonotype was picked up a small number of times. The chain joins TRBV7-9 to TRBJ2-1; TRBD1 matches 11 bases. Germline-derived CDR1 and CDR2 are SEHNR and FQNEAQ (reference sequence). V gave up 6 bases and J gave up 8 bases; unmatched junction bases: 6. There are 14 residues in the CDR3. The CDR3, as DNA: TGTGCCAGCAGGTCGGGACAGGGGGGTGATGAGCAGTTCTTC. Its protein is CASRSGQGGDEQFF.

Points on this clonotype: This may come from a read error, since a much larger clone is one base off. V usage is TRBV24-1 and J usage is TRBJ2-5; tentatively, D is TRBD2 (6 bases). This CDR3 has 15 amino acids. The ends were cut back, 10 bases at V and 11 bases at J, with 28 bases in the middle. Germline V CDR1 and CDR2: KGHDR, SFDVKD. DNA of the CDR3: TGTGCCACGACTAGGATCTATGGCTCCTACAATGAGCAGTACTTC. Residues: CATTRIYGSYNEQYF.

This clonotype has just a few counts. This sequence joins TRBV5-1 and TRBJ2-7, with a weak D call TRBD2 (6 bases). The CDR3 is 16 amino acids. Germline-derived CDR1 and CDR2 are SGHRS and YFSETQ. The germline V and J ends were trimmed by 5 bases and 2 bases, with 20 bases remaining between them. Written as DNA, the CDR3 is TGCGCCAGCAGAACCACCCCGGGACTCTCGGCCTACGAGCAGTACTTC. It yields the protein CASRTTPGLSAYEQYF.

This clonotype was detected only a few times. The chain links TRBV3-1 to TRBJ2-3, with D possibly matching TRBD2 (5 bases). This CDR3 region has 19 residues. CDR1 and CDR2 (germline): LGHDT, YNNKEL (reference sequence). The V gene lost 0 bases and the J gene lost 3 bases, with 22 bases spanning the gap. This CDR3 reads CASSQEFAVGTAGTDTQYF. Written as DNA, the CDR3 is TGTGCCAGCAGCCAAGAGTTCGCAGTTGGAACGGCGGGTACAGATACGCAGTATTTT.

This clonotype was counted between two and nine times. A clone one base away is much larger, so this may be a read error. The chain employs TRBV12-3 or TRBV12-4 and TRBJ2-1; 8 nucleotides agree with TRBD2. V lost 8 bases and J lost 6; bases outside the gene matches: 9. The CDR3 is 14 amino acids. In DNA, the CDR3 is TGTGCCAGCGGCGCTAGCGGGCCAGGCAATGAGCAGTTCTTC. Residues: CASGASGPGNEQFF.

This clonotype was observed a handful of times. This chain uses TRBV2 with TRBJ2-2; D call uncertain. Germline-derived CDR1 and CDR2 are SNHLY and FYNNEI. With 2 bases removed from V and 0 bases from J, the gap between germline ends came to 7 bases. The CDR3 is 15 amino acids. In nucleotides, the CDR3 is TGTGCCAGCAGTGAACAGAGCGCGAACACCGGGGAGCTGTTTTTT. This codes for CASSEQSANTGELFF.

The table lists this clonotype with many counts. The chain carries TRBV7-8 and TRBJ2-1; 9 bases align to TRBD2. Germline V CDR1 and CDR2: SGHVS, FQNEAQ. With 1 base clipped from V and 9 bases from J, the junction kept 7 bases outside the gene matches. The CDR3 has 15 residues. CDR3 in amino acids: CASSLGSSGIGEQFF. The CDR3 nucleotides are TGTGCCAGCAGCTTAGGGTCTAGCGGGATCGGTGAGCAGTTCTTC.

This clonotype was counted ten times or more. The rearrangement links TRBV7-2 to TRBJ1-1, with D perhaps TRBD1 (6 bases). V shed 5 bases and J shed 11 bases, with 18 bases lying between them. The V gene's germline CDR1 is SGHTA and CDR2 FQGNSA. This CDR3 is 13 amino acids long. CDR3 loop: CASSTYQGNRAFF. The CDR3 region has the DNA TGTGCCAGCAGCACCTACCAGGGGAATCGGGCTTTCTTT.

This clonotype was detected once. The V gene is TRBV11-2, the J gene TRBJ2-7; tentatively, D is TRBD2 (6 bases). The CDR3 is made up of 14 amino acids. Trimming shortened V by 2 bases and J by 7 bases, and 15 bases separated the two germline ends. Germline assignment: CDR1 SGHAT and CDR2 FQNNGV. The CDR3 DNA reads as TGTGCCAGCAGCTTAAGGTTGGGGGGAAATGAGCAGTACTTC. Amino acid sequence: CASSLRLGGNEQYF.